A selection of T cell receptor beta chains follows, all from one sample in a study of molecular identifiers for immune sequencing clone quantification. TCRdb reprocessed the PCR reads via MiXCR and lists one record per CDR3 protein. This sample has around 460,000 distinct CDR3 sequences, with 20% to 25% found just once. The sequenced sample consisted of naive CD8+ T cells from blood, with Jurkat cell RNA spiked in. The receptors were gathered from a human donor in good health. Some libraries in this study had Jurkat cell RNA spiked in. Each CDR3 is given with its conserved first and last residue. D genes are given only for firm matches. Clone size is given for some rows only: seen once, a few or many times, or a class if the clone is expanded.

v_call: TRBV7-6; j_call: TRBJ1-3; d_call: TRBD1; clone_size: .; cdr3_nt: TGTGCCAGCAGCCAGTACAGGGGGCTTGGAAACACCATATATTTT; cdr3_aa: CASSQYRGLGNTIYF
v_call: TRBV14; j_call: TRBJ1-1; d_call: TRBD1; clone_size: many; cdr3_nt: TGTGCCAGCAGTAGGACAGGTTATTCTGAAGCTTTCTTT; cdr3_aa: CASSRTGYSEAFF
v_call: TRBV19; j_call: TRBJ1-1; d_call: .; clone_size: .; cdr3_nt: TGTGCCAGTAGTAAAGGACTGGCTGAAGCTTTCTTT; cdr3_aa: CASSKGLAEAFF
v_call: TRBV28; j_call: TRBJ2-1; d_call: TRBD1; clone_size: .; cdr3_nt: TGTGCCAGCAGTTCCCCCACGATGTCCGGGACAGCGATAAGTAATGAGCAGTTCTTC; cdr3_aa: CASSSPTMSGTAISNEQFF
v_call: TRBV5-1; j_call: TRBJ2-7; d_call: .; clone_size: .; cdr3_nt: TGCGCCAGCAGAAAGGGTCCCGAGCAGTACTTC; cdr3_aa: CASRKGPEQYF
v_call: TRBV29-1; j_call: TRBJ1-4; d_call: .; clone_size: many; cdr3_nt: TGCAGCGTTGTAGCTGGGGCAGCCTCCTTTGAAAAACTGTTTTTT; cdr3_aa: CSVVAGAASFEKLFF
v_call: TRBV20-1; j_call: TRBJ2-5; d_call: TRBD2; clone_size: many; cdr3_nt: TGCAGTGCTAGAGATCCTAGCGGGAGTGTGAAGACCCAGTACTTC; cdr3_aa: CSARDPSGSVKTQYF
v_call: TRBV27; j_call: TRBJ1-2; d_call: TRBD1; clone_size: .; cdr3_nt: TGTGCCAGCAGTTTGGGGACAGACTATGGCTACACCTTC; cdr3_aa: CASSLGTDYGYTF
v_call: TRBV6-6; j_call: TRBJ1-1; d_call: .; clone_size: .; cdr3_nt: TGTGCCAGCAGATACTCGCAGGATAAAAACACTGAAGCTTTCTTT; cdr3_aa: CASRYSQDKNTEAFF
v_call: TRBV18; j_call: TRBJ1-1; d_call: .; clone_size: .; cdr3_nt: TGTGCCAGCTCACCAATTTCAGGAGATGAAGCTTTCTTT; cdr3_aa: CASSPISGDEAFF
v_call: TRBV24-1; j_call: TRBJ2-1; d_call: .; clone_size: many; cdr3_nt: TGTGCCTCTGGACAGCCTCCCTACAATGAGCAGTTCTTC; cdr3_aa: CASGQPPYNEQFF
v_call: TRBV4-2; j_call: TRBJ2-7; d_call: TRBD1; clone_size: many; cdr3_nt: TGTGCCAGCAGCCAGGGGACAGGGGCCCACGAGCAGTACTTC; cdr3_aa: CASSQGTGAHEQYF
v_call: TRBV9; j_call: TRBJ2-5; d_call: .; clone_size: many; cdr3_nt: TGTGCCAGCAGCGTAGGTCGGGGAAAACAAGAGACCCAGTACTTC; cdr3_aa: CASSVGRGKQETQYF
v_call: TRBV28; j_call: TRBJ2-5; d_call: .; clone_size: few; cdr3_nt: TGTGCCAGCAGTTCACATACTTCCGCGTACCAAGAGACCCAGTACTTC; cdr3_aa: CASSSHTSAYQETQYF
v_call: TRBV4-2; j_call: TRBJ2-7; d_call: .; clone_size: .; cdr3_nt: TGTGCCAGCAGCCAAGATCGGCTAGCTGTCTACGAGCAGTACTTC; cdr3_aa: CASSQDRLAVYEQYF